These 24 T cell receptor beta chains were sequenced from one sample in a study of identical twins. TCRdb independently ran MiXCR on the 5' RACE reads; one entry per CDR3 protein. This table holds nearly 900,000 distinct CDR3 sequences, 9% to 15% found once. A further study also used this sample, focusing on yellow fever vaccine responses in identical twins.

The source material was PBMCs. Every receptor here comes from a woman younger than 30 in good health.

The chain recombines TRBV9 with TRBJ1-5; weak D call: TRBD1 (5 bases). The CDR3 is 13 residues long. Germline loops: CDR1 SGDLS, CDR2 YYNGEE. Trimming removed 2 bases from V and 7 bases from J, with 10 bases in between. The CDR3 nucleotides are TGTGCCAGCAGCGTTGGGGGAGGACAGCCCCAGCATTTT. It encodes CASSVGGGQPQHF.

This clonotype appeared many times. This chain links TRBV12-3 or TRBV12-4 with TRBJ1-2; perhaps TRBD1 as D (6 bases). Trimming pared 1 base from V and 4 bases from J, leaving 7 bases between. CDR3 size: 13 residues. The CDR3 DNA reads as TGTGCCAGCAGTTTAGACAGGGTCTATGGCTACACCTTC. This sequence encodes CASSLDRVYGYTF.

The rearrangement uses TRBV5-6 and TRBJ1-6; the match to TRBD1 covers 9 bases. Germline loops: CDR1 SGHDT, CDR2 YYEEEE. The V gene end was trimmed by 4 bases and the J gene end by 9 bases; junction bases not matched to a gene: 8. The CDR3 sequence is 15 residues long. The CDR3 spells CASSGDRARRSPLHF. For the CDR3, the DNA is TGTGCCAGCAGCGGGGACAGGGCGAGGCGTTCACCCCTCCACTTT.

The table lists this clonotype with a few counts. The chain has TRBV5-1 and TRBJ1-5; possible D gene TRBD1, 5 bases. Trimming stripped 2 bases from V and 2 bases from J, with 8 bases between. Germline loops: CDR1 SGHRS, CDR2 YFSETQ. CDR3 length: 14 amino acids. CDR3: CASSFEGGNQPQHF. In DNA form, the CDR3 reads TGCGCCAGCAGCTTTGAAGGGGGCAATCAGCCCCAGCATTTT. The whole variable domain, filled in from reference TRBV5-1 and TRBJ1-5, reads KAGVTQTPRYLIKTRGQQVTLSCSPISGHRSVSWYQQTPGQGLQFLFEYFSETQRNKGNFPGRFSGRQFSNSRSEMNVSTLELGDSALYLCASSFEGGNQPQHFGDGTRLSIL.

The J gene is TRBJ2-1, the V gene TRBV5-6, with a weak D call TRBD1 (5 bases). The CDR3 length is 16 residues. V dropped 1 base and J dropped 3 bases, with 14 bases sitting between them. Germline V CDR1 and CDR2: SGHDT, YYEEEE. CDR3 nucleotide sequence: TGTGCCAGCAGCTTGTGGTCAGGGCGTCTCTACAATGAGCAGTTCTTC. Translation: CASSLWSGRLYNEQFF.

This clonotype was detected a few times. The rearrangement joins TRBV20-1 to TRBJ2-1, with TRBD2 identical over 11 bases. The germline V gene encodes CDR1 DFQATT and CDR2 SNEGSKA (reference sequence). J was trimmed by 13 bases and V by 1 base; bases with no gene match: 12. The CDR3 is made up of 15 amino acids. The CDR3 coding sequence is TGCAGTGCTAGAGGGGAGTGGCCTAGCGGGGGGCTTCAGTTCTTC. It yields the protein CSARGEWPSGGLQFF.

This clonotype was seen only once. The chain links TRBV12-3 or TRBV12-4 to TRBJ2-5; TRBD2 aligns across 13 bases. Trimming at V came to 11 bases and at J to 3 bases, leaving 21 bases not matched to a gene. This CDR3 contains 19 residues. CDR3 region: CAFSLFVIGGLAGKETQYF. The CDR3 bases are TGTGCCTTCAGTTTATTCGTTATAGGGGGACTAGCGGGAAAAGAGACCCAGTACTTC.

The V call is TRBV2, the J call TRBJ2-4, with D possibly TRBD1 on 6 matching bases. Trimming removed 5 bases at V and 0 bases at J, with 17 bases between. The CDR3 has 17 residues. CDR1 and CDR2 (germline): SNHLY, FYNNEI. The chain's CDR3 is CASSHYLQGSAKNIQYF. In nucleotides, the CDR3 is TGTGCCAGCAGTCACTATTTACAGGGATCAGCCAAAAACATTCAGTACTTC. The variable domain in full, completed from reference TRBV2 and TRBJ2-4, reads EPEVTQTPSHQVTQMGQEVILRCVPISNHLYFYWYRQILGQKVEFLVSFYNNEISEKSEIFDDQFSVERPDGSNFTLKIRSTKLEDSAMYFCASSHYLQGSAKNIQYFGAGTRLSVL.

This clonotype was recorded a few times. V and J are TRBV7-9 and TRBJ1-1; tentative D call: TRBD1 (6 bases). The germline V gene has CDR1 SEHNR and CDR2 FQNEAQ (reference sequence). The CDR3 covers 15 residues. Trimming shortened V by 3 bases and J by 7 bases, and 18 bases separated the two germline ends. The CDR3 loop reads CASSLARGGRSEAFF. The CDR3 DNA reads TGTGCCAGCAGCTTGGCTAGGGGGGGGAGGAGTGAAGCTTTCTTT.

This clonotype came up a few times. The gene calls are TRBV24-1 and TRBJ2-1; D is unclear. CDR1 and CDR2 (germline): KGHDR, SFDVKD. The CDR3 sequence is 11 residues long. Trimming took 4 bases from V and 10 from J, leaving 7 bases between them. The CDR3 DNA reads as TGTGCCACCAGTGACTTAGTAGAGCAGTTCTTC. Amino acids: CATSDLVEQFF.

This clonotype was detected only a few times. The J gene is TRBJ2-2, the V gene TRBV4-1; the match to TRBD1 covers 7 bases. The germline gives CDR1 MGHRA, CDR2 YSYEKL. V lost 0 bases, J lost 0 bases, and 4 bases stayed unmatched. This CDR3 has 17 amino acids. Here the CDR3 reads CASSQETGFTNTGELFF. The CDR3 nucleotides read TGCGCCAGCAGCCAAGAGACAGGGTTCACGAACACCGGGGAGCTGTTTTTT.

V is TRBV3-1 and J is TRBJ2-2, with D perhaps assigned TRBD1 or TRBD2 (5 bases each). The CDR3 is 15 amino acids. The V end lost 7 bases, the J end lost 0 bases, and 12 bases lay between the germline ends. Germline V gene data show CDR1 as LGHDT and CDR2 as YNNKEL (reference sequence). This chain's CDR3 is CASNREGANTGELFF. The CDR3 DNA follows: TGTGCCAGCAATCGGGAAGGGGCGAACACCGGGGAGCTGTTTTTT.

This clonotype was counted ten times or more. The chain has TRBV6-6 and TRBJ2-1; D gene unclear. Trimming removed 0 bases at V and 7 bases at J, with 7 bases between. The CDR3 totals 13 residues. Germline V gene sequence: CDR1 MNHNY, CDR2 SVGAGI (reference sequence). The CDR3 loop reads CASSYSSSNEQFF. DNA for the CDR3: TGTGCCAGCAGTTACTCTTCTAGTAATGAGCAGTTCTTC.

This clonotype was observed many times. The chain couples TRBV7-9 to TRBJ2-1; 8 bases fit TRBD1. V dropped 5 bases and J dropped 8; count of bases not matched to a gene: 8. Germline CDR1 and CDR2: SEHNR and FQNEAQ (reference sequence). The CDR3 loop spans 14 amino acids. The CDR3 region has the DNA TGTGCCAGCAGCACCAGACAGGGGAACGATGAGCAGTTCTTC. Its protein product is CASSTRQGNDEQFF.

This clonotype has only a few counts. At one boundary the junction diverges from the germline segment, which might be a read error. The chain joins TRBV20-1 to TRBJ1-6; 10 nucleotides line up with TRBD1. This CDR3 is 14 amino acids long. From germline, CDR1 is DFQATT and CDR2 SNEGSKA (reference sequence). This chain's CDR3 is CSDRQGAFGSPLHF. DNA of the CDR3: TGCAGTGATAGACAGGGGGCGTTCGGTTCACCCCTCCACTTT.

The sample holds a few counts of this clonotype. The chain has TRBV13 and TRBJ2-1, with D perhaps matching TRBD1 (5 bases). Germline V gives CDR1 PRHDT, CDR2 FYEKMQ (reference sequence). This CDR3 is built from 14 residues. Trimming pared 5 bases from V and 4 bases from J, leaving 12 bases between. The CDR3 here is CASSRTTGYNEQFF. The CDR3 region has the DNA TGTGCCAGCAGCCGAACTACAGGTTACAATGAGCAGTTCTTC.

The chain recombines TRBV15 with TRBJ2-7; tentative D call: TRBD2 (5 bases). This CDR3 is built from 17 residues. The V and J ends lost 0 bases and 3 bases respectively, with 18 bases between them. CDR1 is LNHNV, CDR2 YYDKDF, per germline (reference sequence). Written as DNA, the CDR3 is TGTGCCACCAGCAGAGATTTAGTGGGAGTGAATTTCTACGAGCAGTACTTC. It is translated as CATSRDLVGVNFYEQYF.

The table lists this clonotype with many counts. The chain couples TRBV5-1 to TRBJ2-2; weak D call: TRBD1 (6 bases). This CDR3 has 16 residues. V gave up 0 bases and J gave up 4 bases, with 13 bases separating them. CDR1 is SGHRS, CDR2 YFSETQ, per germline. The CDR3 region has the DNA TGCGCCAGCAGCTTGGTCCAGGGGAGTGGCACCGGGGAGCTGTTTTTT. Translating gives CASSLVQGSGTGELFF.

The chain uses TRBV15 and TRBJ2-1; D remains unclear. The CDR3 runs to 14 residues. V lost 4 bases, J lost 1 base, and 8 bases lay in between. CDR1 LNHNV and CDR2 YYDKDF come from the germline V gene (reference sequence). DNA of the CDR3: TGTGCCACCAGCAACGAGGAATCCTACAATGAGCAGTTCTTC. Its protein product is CATSNEESYNEQFF. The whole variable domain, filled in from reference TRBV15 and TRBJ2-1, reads DAMVIQNPRYQVTQFGKPVTLSCSQTLNHNVMYWYQQKSSQAPKLLFHYYDKDFNNEADTPDNFQSRRPNTSFCFLDIRSPGLGDTAMYLCATSNEESYNEQFFGPGTRLTVL.

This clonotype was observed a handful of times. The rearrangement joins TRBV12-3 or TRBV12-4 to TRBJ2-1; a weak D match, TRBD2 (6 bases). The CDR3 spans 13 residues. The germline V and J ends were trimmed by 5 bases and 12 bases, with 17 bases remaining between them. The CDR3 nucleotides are TGTGCCAGCAGTGAACAGCATCGGGGAGGGCAGTTCTTC. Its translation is CASSEQHRGGQFF.

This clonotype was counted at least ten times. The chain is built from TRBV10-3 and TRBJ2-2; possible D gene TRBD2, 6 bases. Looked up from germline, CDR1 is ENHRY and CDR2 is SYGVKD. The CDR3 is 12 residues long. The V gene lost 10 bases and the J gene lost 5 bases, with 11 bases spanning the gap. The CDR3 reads CASGVWTGELFF. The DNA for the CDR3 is TGTGCCAGCGGGGTATGGACCGGGGAGCTGTTTTTT.

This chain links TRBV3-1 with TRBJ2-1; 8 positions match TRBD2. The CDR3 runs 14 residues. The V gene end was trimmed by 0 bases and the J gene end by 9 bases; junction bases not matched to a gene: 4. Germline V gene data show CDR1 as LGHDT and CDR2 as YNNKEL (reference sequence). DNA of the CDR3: TGTGCCAGCAGCCAAGATCTGACTAGCGCTGAGCAGTTCTTC. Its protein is CASSQDLTSAEQFF.

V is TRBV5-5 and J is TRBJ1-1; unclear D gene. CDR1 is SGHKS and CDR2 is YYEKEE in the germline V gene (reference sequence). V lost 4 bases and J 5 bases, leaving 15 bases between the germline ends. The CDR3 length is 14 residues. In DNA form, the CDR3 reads TGTGCCAGCAGCCGAGCGAATGGCTGGACTGAAGCTTTCTTT. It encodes CASSRANGWTEAFF.

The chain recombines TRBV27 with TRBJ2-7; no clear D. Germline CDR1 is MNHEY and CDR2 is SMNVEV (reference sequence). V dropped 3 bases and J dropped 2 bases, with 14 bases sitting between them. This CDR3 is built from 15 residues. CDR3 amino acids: CASSFRAGNPYEQYV. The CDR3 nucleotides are TGTGCCAGCAGTTTTCGGGCAGGTAACCCCTACGAGCAGTACGTC.